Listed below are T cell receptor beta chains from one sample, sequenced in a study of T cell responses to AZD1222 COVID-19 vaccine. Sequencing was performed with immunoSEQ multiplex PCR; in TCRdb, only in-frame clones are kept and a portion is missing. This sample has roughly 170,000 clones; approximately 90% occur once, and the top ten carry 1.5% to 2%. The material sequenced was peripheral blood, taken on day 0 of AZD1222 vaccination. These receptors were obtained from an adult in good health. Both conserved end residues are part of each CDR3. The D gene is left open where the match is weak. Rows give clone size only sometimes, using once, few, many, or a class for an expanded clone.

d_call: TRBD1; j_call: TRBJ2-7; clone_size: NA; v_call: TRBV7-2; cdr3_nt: TGTGCCAGCAGCGCACAATCACAGGGGGCACTCGACGAGCAGTACTTC; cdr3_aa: CASSAQSQGALDEQYF
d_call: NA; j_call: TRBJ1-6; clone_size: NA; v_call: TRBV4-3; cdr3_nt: TGCGCCAGCAGCCAAGATCCGGACGTCTATTCACCCCTCCACTTT; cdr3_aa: CASSQDPDVYSPLHF
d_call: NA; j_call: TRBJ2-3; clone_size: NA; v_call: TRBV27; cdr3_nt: TGTGCCAGCAGTTTATCGTTGCTGGGAGATACGCAGTATTTT; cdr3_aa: CASSLSLLGDTQYF
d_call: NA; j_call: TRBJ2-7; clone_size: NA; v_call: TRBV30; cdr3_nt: TGTGCCTGGAGTGTACTCAGAGGATCCTACGAGCAGTACTTC; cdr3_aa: CAWSVLRGSYEQYF
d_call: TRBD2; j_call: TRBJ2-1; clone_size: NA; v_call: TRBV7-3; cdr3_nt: TGTGCCAGCAGCCCCGGTGGTAGCGGGAGTAATGAGCAGTTCTTC; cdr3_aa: CASSPGGSGSNEQFF
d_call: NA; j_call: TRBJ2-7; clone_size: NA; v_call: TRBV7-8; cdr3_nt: TGTGCCAGCAGCCTCCAATCCTACGAGCAGTACTTC; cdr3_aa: CASSLQSYEQYF
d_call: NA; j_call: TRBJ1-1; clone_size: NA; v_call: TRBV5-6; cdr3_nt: TGTGCCAGCAGTCTTGGCAGGGTTGGTGAAGCTTTCTTT; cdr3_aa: CASSLGRVGEAFF
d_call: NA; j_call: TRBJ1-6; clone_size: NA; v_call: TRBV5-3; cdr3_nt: TGTGCCAGAAGCTTGGATACTAATTCACCCCTCCACTTT; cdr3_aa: CARSLDTNSPLHF
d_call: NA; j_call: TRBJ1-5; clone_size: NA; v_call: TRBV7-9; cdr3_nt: TGTGCCAGCAGCTTAGACGGCAATCAGCCCCAGCATTTT; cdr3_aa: CASSLDGNQPQHF
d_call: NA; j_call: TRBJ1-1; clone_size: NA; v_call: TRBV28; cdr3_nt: TGTGCCAGCAGGAAGTACACTGAAGCTTTCTTT; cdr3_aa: CASRKYTEAFF
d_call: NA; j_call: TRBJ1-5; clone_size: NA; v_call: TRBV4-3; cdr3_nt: TGCGCCAGCAGCCAAGTGGGGGGAAGTCAGCCCCAGCATTTT; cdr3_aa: CASSQVGGSQPQHF
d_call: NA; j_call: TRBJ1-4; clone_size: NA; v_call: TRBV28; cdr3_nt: TGTGCCAGCAAGGGATTTCACACGCCCACCGGGAAACTGTTTTTT; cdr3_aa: CASKGFHTPTGKLFF
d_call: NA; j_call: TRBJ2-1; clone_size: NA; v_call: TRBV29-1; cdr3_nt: TGCAGCGTTGAACGCCTGGAGCAGTTCTTC; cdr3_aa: CSVERLEQFF
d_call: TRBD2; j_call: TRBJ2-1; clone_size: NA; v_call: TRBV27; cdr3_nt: TGTGCCAGCAGATCGGGGGGGGTGAGCTCCTACAATGAGCAGTTCTTC; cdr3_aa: CASRSGGVSSYNEQFF
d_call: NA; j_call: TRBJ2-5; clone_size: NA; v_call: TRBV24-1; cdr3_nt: TGTGCCACCAGTGATTTGGGGCGAATGGTCCAGTACTTC; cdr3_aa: CATSDLGRMVQYF
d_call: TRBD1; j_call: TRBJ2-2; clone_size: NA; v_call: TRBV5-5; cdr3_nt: TGTGCCAGCAGCTCTCCGGGACAGGGCTTCACCGGGGAGCTGTTTTTT; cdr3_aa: CASSSPGQGFTGELFF
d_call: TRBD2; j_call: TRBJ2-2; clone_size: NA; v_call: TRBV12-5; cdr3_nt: TGTGCTAGTGCCCCGGGACTAGCGGGAGTACACGGGGAGCTGTTTTTT; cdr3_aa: CASAPGLAGVHGELFF
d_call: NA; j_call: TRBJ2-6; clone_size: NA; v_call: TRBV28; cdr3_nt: TGTGCCAGCAGTTTAATGAGAGGACCCTCTGGGGCCAACGTCCTGACTTTC; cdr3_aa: CASSLMRGPSGANVLTF
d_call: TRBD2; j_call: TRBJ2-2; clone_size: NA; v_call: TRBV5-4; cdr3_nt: TGTGCCAGCAGCTTGGGAGGTGTCGGGAGGGCCGCCGGGGAGCTGTTTTTT; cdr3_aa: CASSLGGVGRAAGELFF
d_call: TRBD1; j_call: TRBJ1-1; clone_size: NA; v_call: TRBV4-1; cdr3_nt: TGCGCCAGCAGCCAAACACAACAGGGACAGTTGAACACTGAAGCTTTCTTT; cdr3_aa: CASSQTQQGQLNTEAFF
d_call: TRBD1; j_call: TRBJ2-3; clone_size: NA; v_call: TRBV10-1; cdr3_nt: TGCGCCAGCAGTGGACAGGGAACAGATACGCAGTATTTT; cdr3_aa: CASSGQGTDTQYF
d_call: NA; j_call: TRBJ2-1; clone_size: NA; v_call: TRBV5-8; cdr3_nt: TGTGCCAGCAGCTTGGGAGGTTACAATGAGCAGTTCTTC; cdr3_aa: CASSLGGYNEQFF
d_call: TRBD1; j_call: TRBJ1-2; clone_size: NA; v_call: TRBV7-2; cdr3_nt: TGTGCCAGCAGGTCGACAGGGATTAACTATGGCTACACCTTC; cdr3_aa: CASRSTGINYGYTF
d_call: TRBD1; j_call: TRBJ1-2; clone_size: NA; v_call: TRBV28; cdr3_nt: TGTGCCAGCAGTGAACAGGGGGTTAACTATGGCTACACCTTC; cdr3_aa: CASSEQGVNYGYTF
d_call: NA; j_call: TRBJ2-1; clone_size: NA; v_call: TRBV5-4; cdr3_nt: TGTGCCAGCAGCGAGAGAGGTGGGAATGAGCAGTTCTTC; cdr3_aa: CASSERGGNEQFF
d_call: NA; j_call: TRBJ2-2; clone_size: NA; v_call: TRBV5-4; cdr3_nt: TGTGCCAGCAGCTCCAGATCGGGTGGTACCGGGGAGCTGTTTTTT; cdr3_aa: CASSSRSGGTGELFF
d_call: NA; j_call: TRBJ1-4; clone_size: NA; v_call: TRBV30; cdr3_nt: TGTGCCTGGAGAAGTTCGGGGCGGGGGGAAAAACTGTTTTTT; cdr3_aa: CAWRSSGRGEKLFF
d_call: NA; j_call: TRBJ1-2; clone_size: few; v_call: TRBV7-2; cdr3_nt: TGTGCCAGCAGCTTAGAGAGCAGTAGCTATGGCTACACCTTC; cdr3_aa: CASSLESSSYGYTF
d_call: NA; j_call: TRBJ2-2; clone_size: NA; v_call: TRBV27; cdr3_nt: TGTGCCAGCAGTCCCAGGGGAGGGTACTCCTCCCACACCGGGGAGCTGTTTTTT; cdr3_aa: CASSPRGGYSSHTGELFF
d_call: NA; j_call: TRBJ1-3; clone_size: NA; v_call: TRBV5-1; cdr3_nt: TGCGCCAGCAGCTTGAATCCCACAGTCCGGGCGTCTGGAAACACCATATATTTT; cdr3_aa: CASSLNPTVRASGNTIYF
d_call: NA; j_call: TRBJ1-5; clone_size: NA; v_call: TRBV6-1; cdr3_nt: TGTGCCAGCAGTGAAGCGCCTAGGGGAGTGGGTGTTTTACGTCAGCCCCAGCATTTT; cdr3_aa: CASSEAPRGVGVLRQPQHF
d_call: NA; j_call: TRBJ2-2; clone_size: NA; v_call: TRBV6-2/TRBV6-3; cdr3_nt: TGTGCCAGCAGTCCCTCTATTGTAAGGGGTATTATCACCGGGGAGCTGTTTTTT; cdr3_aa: CASSPSIVRGIITGELFF
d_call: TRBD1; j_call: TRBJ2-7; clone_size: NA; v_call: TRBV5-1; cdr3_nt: TGCGCCAGCAGCTTGTCCCAGGGACAGGGGGTCTACGAGCAGTACTTC; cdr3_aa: CASSLSQGQGVYEQYF
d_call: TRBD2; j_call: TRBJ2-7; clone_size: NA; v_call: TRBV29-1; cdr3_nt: TGCAGCGTTGGGGAAACGCGGGGGGCGGACGAGCAGTACTTC; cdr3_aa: CSVGETRGADEQYF
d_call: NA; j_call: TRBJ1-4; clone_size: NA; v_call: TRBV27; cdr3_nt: TGTGCCAGCAGTCTTCAGAGCGGAGGCCTTAATGAAAAACTGTTTTTT; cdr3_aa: CASSLQSGGLNEKLFF
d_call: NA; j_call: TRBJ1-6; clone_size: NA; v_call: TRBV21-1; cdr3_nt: TGTGCCAGCAGCAAAAATGGGAAAGGTACGGGAAATAATTCACCCCTCCACTTT; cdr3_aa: CASSKNGKGTGNNSPLHF
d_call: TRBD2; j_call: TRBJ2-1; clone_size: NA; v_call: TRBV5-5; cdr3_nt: TGTGCCAGCAGCCCGGAACTAGCGGGGGGTGTATACAATGAGCAGTTCTTC; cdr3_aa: CASSPELAGGVYNEQFF
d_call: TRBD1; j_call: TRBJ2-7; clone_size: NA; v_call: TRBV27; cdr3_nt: TGTGCCAGCAGTTTGGGACAGGGGAGCGAGCAGTACTTC; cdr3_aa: CASSLGQGSEQYF
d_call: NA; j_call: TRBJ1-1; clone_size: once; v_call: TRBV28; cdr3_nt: TGTGCCAGCAGACCTCCGGGGGGGCCCAATGAAGCTTTCTTT; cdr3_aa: CASRPPGGPNEAFF
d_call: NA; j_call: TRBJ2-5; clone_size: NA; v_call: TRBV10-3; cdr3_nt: TGTGCCATCAGCGCTGACCAAGAGACCCAGTACTTC; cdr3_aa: CAISADQETQYF
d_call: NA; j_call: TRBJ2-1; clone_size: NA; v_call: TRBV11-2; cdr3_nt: TGTGCCAGCAGCTTGGGGAGCAATGAGCAGTTCTTC; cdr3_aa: CASSLGSNEQFF
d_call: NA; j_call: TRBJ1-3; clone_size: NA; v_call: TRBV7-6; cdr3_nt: TGTGCCAGCAGCTTAGCGCTCGTAGGGGCGAACACCATATATTTT; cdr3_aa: CASSLALVGANTIYF
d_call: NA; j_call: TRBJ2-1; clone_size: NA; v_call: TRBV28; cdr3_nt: TGTGCCAGCAGTGGCACGGGACAAGTTGAGGCCAATGAGCAGTTCTTC; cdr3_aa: CASSGTGQVEANEQFF
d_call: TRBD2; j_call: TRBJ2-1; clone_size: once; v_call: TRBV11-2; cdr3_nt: TGTGCCAGCAGCCCCCTGAGCGGGAGCTCCTACAATGAGCAGTTCTTC; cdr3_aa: CASSPLSGSSYNEQFF